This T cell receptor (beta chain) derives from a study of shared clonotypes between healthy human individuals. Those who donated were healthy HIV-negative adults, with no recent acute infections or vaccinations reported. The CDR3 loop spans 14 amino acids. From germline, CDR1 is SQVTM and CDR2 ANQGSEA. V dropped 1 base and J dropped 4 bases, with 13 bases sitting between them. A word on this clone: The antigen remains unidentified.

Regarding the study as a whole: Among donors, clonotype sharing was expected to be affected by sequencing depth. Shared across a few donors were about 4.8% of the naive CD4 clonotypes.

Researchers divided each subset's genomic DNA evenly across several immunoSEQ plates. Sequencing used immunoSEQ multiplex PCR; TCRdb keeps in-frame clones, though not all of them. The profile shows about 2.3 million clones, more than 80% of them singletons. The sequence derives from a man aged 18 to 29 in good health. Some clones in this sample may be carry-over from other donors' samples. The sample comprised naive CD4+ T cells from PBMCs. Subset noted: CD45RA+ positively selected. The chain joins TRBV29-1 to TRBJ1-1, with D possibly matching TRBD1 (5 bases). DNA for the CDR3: TGCAGCGTTGAAGGTCGCCTAGGGGTCACTGAAGCTTTCTTT. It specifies CSVEGRLGVTEAFF.